This T cell receptor (beta chain) was captured in a study of T cells expressing NK-cell markers (dated by TCRdb to the early 2020s). Study-wide context: Three sorted T-cell subsets (CD3+CD56+NKG2C+, CD3+CD56+NKG2C- and CD3+CD56-NKG2C+) from several donors had their TCR beta-chain repertoires profiled. Seven of the eight sequenced donors were HCMV-seropositive and one was HCMV-seronegative. Randomly selected healthy volunteers, three men and five women, were used as the eight sequenced donors. Illumina HiSeq 2000/2500, MiSeq or NextSeq was used to sequence libraries as 2 x 150 bp reads.

Remarks on this clonotype: Its cognate antigen has yet to be identified.

The germline V gene (reference sequence) gives CDR1 as LNHNV and CDR2 as YYDKDF. From the cysteine through the phenylalanine, the CDR3 covers 14 amino acids. DNA was not recorded. Study-level results and caveats: Those dominant clonotypes were again the most abundant among CD3+CD56-NKG2C+ cells in a handful of donors, at roughly 25-65%. In about 6 donors, the dominant CD3+CD56+NKG2C+ clonotypes were found to rank among the top 10 CD8+ clonotypes and to make up 1.0-7.0% of CD8+ T cells. It remained unclear whether the expanded NKG2C-expressing T cell clones were specific for HCMV antigens.

Instrument on record: Illumina HiSeq 2000. TCR beta cDNA libraries were prepared using 5'RACE template switching, which introduced a universal primer site and unique molecular identifiers. Priming for cDNA synthesis came from the TCR beta constant segment, and two successive PCR amplification steps followed. In the paper's pipeline: Reads were demultiplexed and grouped by UMI with MIGEC, and clonotypes were assembled and quantified with MiTCR. To exclude erroneous sequences, any TCR cDNA sequence not supported by at least two reads was discarded. The tcR package was used for downstream repertoire analysis, and clonotypes were matched between fractions using CDR3 nucleotide sequence together with V segment. VDJmatch was used to annotate antigen specificity against VDJdb, with one amino acid substitution allowed in CDR3. The reads went through TCRdb reprocessing, and each CDR3 protein sequence gets one entry with no DNA. It is TCRdb's table, rather than the study itself, that gives the V and J calls and clone size. This sample's table lists fewer than 300,000 distinct CDR3 sequences. Jointly, the top ten make up 4% to 5% of the sample.

HCMV serostatus was determined by detecting HCMV-specific IgG in serum with a commercial ELISA kit. Peripheral blood mononuclear cells were isolated from blood by Ficoll density gradient centrifugation. The sample taken for sequencing was blood T cells: a sorted CD56 or NKG2C T cell subset, CD4+ or CD8+ T cells, or bulk PBMC T cells (not recorded which). Recombination joined TRBV15 with TRBJ2-3; TCRdb's D call of TRBD2 is untestable without DNA. This TCR was sampled from a woman aged 18 to 75 in good health. The CDR3 sequence is CATEAGLLTDTQYF.